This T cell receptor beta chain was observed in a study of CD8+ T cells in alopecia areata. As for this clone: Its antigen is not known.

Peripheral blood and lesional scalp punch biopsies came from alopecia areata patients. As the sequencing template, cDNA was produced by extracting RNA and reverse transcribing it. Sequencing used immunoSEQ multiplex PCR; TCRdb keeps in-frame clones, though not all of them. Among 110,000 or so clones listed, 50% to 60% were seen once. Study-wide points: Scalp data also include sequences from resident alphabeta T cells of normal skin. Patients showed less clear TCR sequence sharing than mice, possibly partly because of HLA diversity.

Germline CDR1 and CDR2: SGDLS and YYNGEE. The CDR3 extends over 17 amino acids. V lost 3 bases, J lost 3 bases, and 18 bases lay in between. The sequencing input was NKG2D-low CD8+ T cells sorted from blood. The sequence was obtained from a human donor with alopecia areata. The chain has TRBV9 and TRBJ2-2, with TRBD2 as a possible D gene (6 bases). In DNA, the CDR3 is TGTGCCAGCAGCGGAGAGGCCTGGCGGGACCACACCGGGGAGCTGTTTTTT. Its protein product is CASSGEAWRDHTGELFF.